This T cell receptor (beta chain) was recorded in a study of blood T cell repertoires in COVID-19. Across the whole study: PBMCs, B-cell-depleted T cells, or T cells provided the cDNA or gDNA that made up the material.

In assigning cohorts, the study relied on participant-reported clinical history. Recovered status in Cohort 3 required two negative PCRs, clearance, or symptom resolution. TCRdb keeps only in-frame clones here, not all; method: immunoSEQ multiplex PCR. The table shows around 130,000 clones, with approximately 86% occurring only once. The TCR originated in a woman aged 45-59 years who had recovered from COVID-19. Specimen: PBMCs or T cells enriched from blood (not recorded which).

The CDR3 protein is CAWRPPGLGRDEQFF. CDR3 nucleotide sequence: TGTGCCTGGAGACCACCGGGACTCGGCCGGGATGAGCAGTTCTTC. The chain carries TRBV30 and TRBJ2-1, with D perhaps matching TRBD2 (6 bases). Per germline, CDR1 GTSNPN and CDR2 SVGIG (reference sequence). Trimming left V 3 bases short and J 8 bases short, with 20 bases between. This CDR3 contains 15 residues.